The T cell receptor beta chain under discussion was sequenced for a study of T cell repertoires in cytomegalovirus infection. Study at large: Evidence of both CMV infection and a matching HLA type came from public TCR beta signatures. General study findings and limits: The cumulative frequency of public TCR beta families identified carriers of CMV plus the relevant HLA. The ex vivo response was dominated by HLA-C-restricted CMV-specific TCR beta clonotypes.

The V gene lost 4 bases and the J gene lost 8 bases, with 18 bases spanning the gap. The CDR3 has 15 amino acids. Germline V gives CDR1 SGHVS, CDR2 FNYEAQ. A few counts support this clonotype. Its antigen is undetermined. TCRdb analysed the reads with MiXCR anew, one entry per CDR3 protein. The sample has approximately 990,000 distinct CDR3 sequences; 30% to 40% are singletons. The chain has TRBV7-6 and TRBJ2-1; D possibly corresponds to TRBD1 (6 bases). The receptor was derived from a human donor in good health (CMV status not recorded). Some clones in this sample may be carry-over from other donors' samples. The sequences come from cultured CD8+ T cells from PBMCs, collected from culture after CMV antigen stimulation. DNA of the CDR3: TGTGCCAGCAGCTCCGGGACAATGAGTCGGGATGAGCAGTTCTTC. This translates into CASSSGTMSRDEQFF.